This T cell receptor (beta chain) appears in the sequencing data of a study of blood T cell repertoires in COVID-19. The overall study: Sources were T cells, B-cell-depleted T cells, or PBMCs; the material itself was cDNA or gDNA.

Measured with immunoSEQ multiplex PCR; TCRdb has only the in-frame clones, and not every one. This sample yields more than 250,000 clones, of which about 85% are seen a single time; less than 6% belongs to the top ten. Germline V lookup: CDR1 SGHRS, CDR2 YFSETQ. The CDR3 is 13 residues long. After removal of 3 bases from V and 6 bases from J, the junction contained 5 bases not matched to a gene. The sample holds a few counts of this clone. The receptor was isolated from a woman aged 25 to 39 who had recovered from COVID-19. V is TRBV5-1 and J is TRBJ2-7, with 8 nucleotides matching TRBD2. Sample: PBMCs or T cells enriched from blood (not recorded which). CDR3 loop: CASSSTRGGEQYF. CDR3 nucleotide sequence: TGCGCCAGCAGCTCCACCCGGGGGGGCGAGCAGTACTTC.